Reported below is one T cell receptor beta chain. The antigen remains undetermined. These data are taken from a study of response to subunit inactivated influenza vaccine. Study-level points and caveats: That few new T cells are recruited by each seasonal influenza vaccination was the authors' suggestion.

V shed 1 base and J shed 6 bases, with 13 bases lying between them. Germline V gene data show CDR1 as SGDLS and CDR2 as YYNGEE. This CDR3 has 15 amino acids. Each CDR3 protein is one row after TCRdb ran MiXCR on the RT-PCR reads. The data contain roughly 710,000 distinct CDR3 sequences, 12% to 15% of them singletons. This chain joins TRBV9 and TRBJ2-2; D is unresolved. This clonotype originated in a man between 45 and 60 years old who received an inactivated influenza vaccine. Source: PBMCs from blood, taken around two weeks before vaccination. The CDR3 sequence is CASSVRARPPGELFF. For the CDR3, the DNA is TGTGCCAGCAGCGTAAGGGCTAGGCCCCCCGGGGAGCTGTTTTTT.